Below are 6 T cell receptor beta chains sequenced from a single sample in a study of blood T cell repertoires in COVID-19 (dated by TCRdb to the early 2020s). The method behind the library was the immunoSEQ multiplex PCR assay. TCRdb retrieved this table from immuneACCESS and kept in-frame rearrangements only. Not all clones are present; in checked studies, unresolved V genes account for under half, and no reason is known for the remainder. Across this sample there are approximately 54,000 clones, with 90% to 95% seen only once. The biggest ten clones account for 3.9% of the sample. Sequenced sample: peripheral blood. The receptors originated from a man aged 45-60 years with acute or convalescent COVID-19.

The genes are TRBV6-1 and TRBJ1-4; no clear D. V was shortened by 3 bases and J by 3 bases, with 8 bases between the two germline ends. This CDR3 contains 14 residues. CDR1 and CDR2 (germline): MNHNS, SASEGT. The CDR3 loop reads CASSETRANEKLFF. The CDR3 region has the DNA TGTGCCAGCAGTGAGACACGCGCTAATGAAAAACTGTTTTTT.

The V and J genes are TRBV7-2 and TRBJ2-3, with 8 bases identical to TRBD2. The V gene end was trimmed by 6 bases and the J gene end by 2 bases; junction bases not matched to a gene: 7. This CDR3 has 15 residues. Germline V gene sequence: CDR1 SGHTA, CDR2 FQGNSA. The CDR3 is CASSREAGDTDTQYF. The CDR3 nucleotides are TGTGCCAGCAGTCGAGAAGCGGGAGACACAGATACGCAGTATTTT.

The chain uses TRBV10-2 and TRBJ2-7; D is possibly TRBD2 (5 bases). This CDR3 has 17 amino acids. From germline, CDR1 is WSHSY and CDR2 SAAADI. V was shortened by 2 bases and J by 0 bases, with 17 bases between the two germline ends. CDR3 residues: CASSESSGKVSSYEQYF. DNA for the CDR3: TGCGCCAGCAGTGAGAGCTCGGGGAAGGTCAGCTCCTACGAGCAGTACTTC.

This clone was observed a single time. This chain uses TRBV5-8 with TRBJ2-1; TRBD2 agrees at 13 bases. The CDR3 length is 15 residues. With 4 bases clipped from V and 12 bases from J, the junction kept 10 bases outside the gene matches. The germline V gene encodes CDR1 SGHTS and CDR2 YDEGEE. CDR3 DNA: TGTGCCAGCAGCCGCTTGGGTACTAGCGGGAGGGCGCAGTTCTTC. This sequence encodes CASSRLGTSGRAQFF.

This chain connects TRBV2 to TRBJ1-2; TRBD1 matches 8 bases. The CDR3 extends over 14 amino acids. V trimming: 6 bases; J trimming: 6 bases; junction bases outside the gene matches: 9. Germline V gene sequence: CDR1 SNHLY, CDR2 FYNNEI. This CDR3 is CASRRPTGGDGYTF. DNA of the CDR3: TGTGCCAGCAGACGACCTACAGGGGGGGATGGCTACACCTTC.

V is TRBV2 and J is TRBJ2-4; maybe TRBD1 (5 bases). V was pared by 3 bases and J by 1 base, with 10 bases between. In germline, CDR1 is SNHLY, CDR2 FYNNEI. The CDR3 length is 15 residues. The CDR3 loop is CASSDLGLAKNIQYF. For the CDR3, the DNA is TGTGCCAGCAGTGATTTGGGGCTGGCCAAAAACATTCAGTACTTC.